This TCR beta chain appears in the sequencing data of a study of neoadjuvant nivolumab and ipilimumab in lung cancer. Trimming left V 5 bases short and J 4 bases short, with 14 bases between. The CDR3 consists of 15 residues. Germline V gives CDR1 SGHVS, CDR2 FQNEAQ. Findings and limits, study-wide: Compared with tumor-adjacent uninvolved lung, resected tumors showed greater richness and clonality. Only two of four nivolumab-treated tumors gained richness and clonality by surgery.

Assay: immunoSEQ multiplex PCR; the TCRdb copy retains only in-frame clones and omits some. This repertoire shows approximately 30,000 clones, more than 75% found once; its top ten account for around 9.3%. Comment on this clone: Its specificity is not known.

The chain couples TRBV7-8 to TRBJ1-4; D remains ambiguous. The receptor's source is an adult with non-small cell lung cancer. Here the sequenced sample was tumor tissue, taken after neoadjuvant nivolumab, alone or with ipilimumab, at or shortly before surgery. The CDR3, as DNA: TGTGCCAGCAGCGCCCGACGAGAGGGTAATGAAAAACTGTTTTTT. Encoded protein: CASSARREGNEKLFF.